The clone carrying this T cell receptor beta chain was observed many times. Its matching antigen is unknown. V lost 1 base to trimming and J lost 4 bases, with 3 bases between them. The CDR3 has 12 residues. Germline assignment: CDR1 SGHNT and CDR2 YENEEA. The sample belongs to a study of T-cell reconstitution after alpha-beta-depleted transplantation in children. Findings and caveats of the study: Several hundred expanded graft clones reportedly were the source of alpha-beta T cells about two months after transplant.

This sample's TCRbeta library carried unique molecular identifier barcodes. MiXCR was run by TCRdb on the PCR reads, yielding one entry per CDR3 protein. The sample holds hundreds of thousands of distinct CDR3 sequences, 7.5% to 9.5% seen once. The receptor comes from a male patient between 5 and 17 years old who had a stem cell transplant for acute lymphoblastic leukemia, so the T cells may come from the graft donor. This chain links TRBV11-3 with TRBJ2-3, with D unresolved. The sequencing used PBMCs, mostly from graft donor cells, collected 180 days after TCRalphabeta/CD19-depleted stem cell transplant. The CDR3 region has the DNA TGTGCCAGCAGCTTAGGGCCAGATACGCAGTATTTT. Translation gives CASSLGPDTQYF.